This record covers a single TCR beta chain. Per the authors' pipeline: Amplifying reference gene primers gave estimates of nucleated cell counts. Data came from immunoSEQ multiplex PCR; TCRdb stores just in-frame clones and leaves some out. That table furnishes V, J and clone size, whereas the DNA furnished D and trimming. Found here are roughly 330,000 clones, 87% of them singletons; the top ten hold roughly 5.2%. The record originates from a study of blood T cell repertoires in COVID-19. The V end was cut by 5 bases, the J end by 8 bases, with 10 bases between. This CDR3 has 12 residues. Germline assignment: CDR1 KGHDR and CDR2 SFDVKD. Assignment of participants to cohorts was predicated upon participant-reported clinical history.

The gene calls are TRBV24-1 and TRBJ2-3; D is unresolved. The clonotype comes from a woman under 40 who had recovered from COVID-19. Sequenced: PBMCs or T cells enriched from blood (not recorded which). CDR3 in amino acids: CATSGPGGTQYF. CDR3 DNA: TGTGCCACCAGTGGTCCGGGTGGTACGCAGTATTTT.